Sequencing of this T cell receptor beta chain was carried out in a study of blood T cells in healthy people across ages. There are a few counts of this clonotype. The authors ran a second PCR of roughly 6 to 12 cycles using a sample-barcoded 5' primer and a J-beta primer mix. Each cDNA molecule, via a template-switch adaptor with 12 random nucleotides, was tagged. Per-sample output comprised a minimum of 2.5 million paired-end reads containing CDR3. A single record per CDR3 protein comes from TCRdb applying MiXCR to the 5' RACE reads. This table holds 800,000 or so distinct CDR3 sequences, 62% found once. The CDR3 has 15 residues. With V trimmed by 4 bases and J by 5 bases, 5 bases remained unmatched. From germline, CDR1 is SGHTA and CDR2 FQGNSA. The draw of peripheral blood yielded around 9.6 milliliters from each donor.

This rearrangement joins TRBV7-2 to TRBJ2-7, with TRBD2 matching over 13 bases. The sequenced sample was blood. The receptor comes from a young man in good health. The CDR3 spells CASSSTSGGADEQYF. CDR3 DNA: TGTGCCAGCAGCTCAACTAGCGGGGGGGCAGACGAGCAGTACTTC.